This passage covers 7 T cell receptor beta chains from one sample sequenced in a study of cytomegalovirus exposure and HLA in healthy donors. Vbeta (60) and Jbeta (13) primers were used in the PCR. Libraries were prepared by immunoSEQ multiplex PCR; TCRdb keeps only in-frame clonotypes and omits some of them. The profile covers approximately 130,000 clones, with roughly four fifths appearing a single time and roughly 1.2% taken by the ten largest. The sequencing input was PBMCs. The receptors come from a girl aged 2-9 years in good health and CMV-seronegative.

J is TRBJ2-7 and V is TRBV15; 7 bases align to TRBD1. J gave up 2 bases and V 0 bases, and 10 bases lay outside the gene matches. The germline V gene encodes CDR1 LNHNV and CDR2 YYDKDF (reference sequence). The CDR3 spans 17 residues. In DNA, the CDR3 is TGTGCCACCAGCAGAGATTTTTCCGGGACAGTGCCCTACGAGCAGTACTTC. It translates to CATSRDFSGTVPYEQYF.

The chain uses TRBV4-3 and TRBJ1-6; D perhaps matches TRBD1 (5 bases). CDR3 length equals 16 residues. V dropped 0 bases and J dropped 9 bases, with 15 bases sitting between them. Looked up from germline, CDR1 is LGHNA and CDR2 is YSLEER. In nucleotides, the CDR3 is TGCGCCAGCAGCCAAGATGGCGGGGGAGGTGGTTCACCCCTCCACTTT. It specifies CASSQDGGGGGSPLHF.

The V and J genes are TRBV4-1 and TRBJ2-1; 8 bases line up with TRBD1. Germline V gene lookup returns CDR1 MGHRA and CDR2 YSYEKL. This CDR3 is built from 15 residues. J was trimmed by 9 bases and V by 3 bases; bases with no gene match: 10. The CDR3: CASSHPGQDRGEQFF. CDR3 sequence (DNA): TGCGCCAGCAGCCATCCGGGACAGGACCGAGGTGAGCAGTTCTTC.

The V gene is TRBV27, the J gene TRBJ1-4; the D is unclear. Trimming removed 7 bases from V and 2 bases from J, with 8 bases in between. The CDR3 is 13 amino acids. The germline gives CDR1 MNHEY, CDR2 SMNVEV (reference sequence). The chain's CDR3 is CASKRQTNEKLFF. CDR3 sequence (DNA): TGTGCCAGCAAGCGGCAGACTAATGAAAAACTGTTTTTT.

The chain employs TRBV2 and TRBJ1-4; 9 bases are shared with TRBD1. J lost 8 bases, V lost 8 bases, and 6 bases had no gene match. The CDR3 is 13 amino acids. The germline V gene has CDR1 SNHLY and CDR2 FYNNEI. This chain's CDR3 is CASRLTGGEKLFF. The CDR3 DNA follows: TGTGCCAGCCGCTTGACAGGGGGGGAAAAACTGTTTTTT. Combining the CDR3 with reference TRBV2 and TRBJ1-4 gives the whole variable domain EPEVTQTPSHQVTQMGQEVILRCVPISNHLYFYWYRQILGQKVEFLVSFYNNEISEKSEIFDDQFSVERPDGSNFTLKIRSTKLEDSAMYFCASRLTGGEKLFFGSGTQLSVL.

This clone was seen a single time. This chain connects TRBV30 to TRBJ2-1, with D perhaps TRBD2 (6 bases). V shed 5 bases and J shed 4 bases, with 21 bases lying between them. Germline assignment: CDR1 GTSNPN and CDR2 SVGIG (reference sequence). This CDR3 has 16 amino acids. CDR3 nucleotide sequence: TGTGCCTGGGAGTTCGATCGGGAGACGGAATACAATGAGCAGTTCTTC. Its translation: CAWEFDRETEYNEQFF.

The chain carries TRBV6-1 and TRBJ1-1; weak D call: TRBD1 (6 bases). There are 15 residues in the CDR3. Germline values: CDR1 MNHNS, CDR2 SASEGT. V was trimmed by 8 bases and J by 5 bases, leaving 21 bases between them. The CDR3 protein is CASRVAGASNTEAFF. CDR3 nucleotides: TGTGCCAGCCGGGTGGCAGGGGCGAGCAATACTGAAGCTTTCTTT.